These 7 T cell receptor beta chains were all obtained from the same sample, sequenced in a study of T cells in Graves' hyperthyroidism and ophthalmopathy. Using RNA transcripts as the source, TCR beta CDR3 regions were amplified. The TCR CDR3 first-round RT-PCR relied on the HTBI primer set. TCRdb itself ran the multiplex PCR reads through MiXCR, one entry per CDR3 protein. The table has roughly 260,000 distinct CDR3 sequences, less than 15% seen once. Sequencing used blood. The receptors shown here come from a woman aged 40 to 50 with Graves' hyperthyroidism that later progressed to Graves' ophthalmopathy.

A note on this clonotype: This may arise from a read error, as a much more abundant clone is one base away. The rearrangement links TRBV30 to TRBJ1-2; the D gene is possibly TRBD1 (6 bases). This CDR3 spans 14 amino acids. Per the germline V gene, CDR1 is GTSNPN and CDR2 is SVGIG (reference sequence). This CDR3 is CARSGRGQNYGYTF. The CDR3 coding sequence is TGTGCCCGGAGTGGCAGGGGCCAGAACTATGGCTACACCTTC.

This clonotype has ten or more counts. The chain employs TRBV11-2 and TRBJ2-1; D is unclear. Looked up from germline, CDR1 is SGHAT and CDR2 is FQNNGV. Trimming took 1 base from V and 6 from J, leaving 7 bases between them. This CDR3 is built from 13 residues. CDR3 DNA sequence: TGTGCCAGCAGCTTAGTTTCCCTCAATGAGCAGTTCTTC. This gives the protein CASSLVSLNEQFF.

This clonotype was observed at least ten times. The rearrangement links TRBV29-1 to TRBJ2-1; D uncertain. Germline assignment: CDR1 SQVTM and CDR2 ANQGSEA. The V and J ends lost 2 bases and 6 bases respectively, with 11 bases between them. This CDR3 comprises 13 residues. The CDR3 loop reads CSVESRFSNEQFF. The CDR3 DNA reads TGCAGCGTTGAATCCAGGTTTAGCAATGAGCAGTTCTTC.

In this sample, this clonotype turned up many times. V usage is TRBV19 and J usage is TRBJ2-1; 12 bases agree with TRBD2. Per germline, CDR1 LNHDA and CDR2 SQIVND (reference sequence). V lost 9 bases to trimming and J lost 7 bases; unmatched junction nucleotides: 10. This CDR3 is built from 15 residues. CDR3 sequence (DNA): TGTGCCAGCCAGGGGGGACTAGCGGGCGTTAATGAGCAGTTCTTC. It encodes CASQGGLAGVNEQFF.

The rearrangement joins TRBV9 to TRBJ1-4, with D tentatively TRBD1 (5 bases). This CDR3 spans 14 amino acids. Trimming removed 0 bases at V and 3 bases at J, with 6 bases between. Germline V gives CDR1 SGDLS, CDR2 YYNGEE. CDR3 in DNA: TGTGCCAGCAGCGTAGGGGGGGCTAATGAAAAACTGTTTTTT. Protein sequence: CASSVGGANEKLFF.

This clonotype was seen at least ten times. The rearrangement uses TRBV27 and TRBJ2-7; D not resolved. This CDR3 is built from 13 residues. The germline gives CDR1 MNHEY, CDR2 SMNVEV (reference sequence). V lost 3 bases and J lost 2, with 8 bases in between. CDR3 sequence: CASSLGKTYEQYF. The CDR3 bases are TGTGCCAGCAGTTTGGGGAAAACCTACGAGCAGTACTTC.

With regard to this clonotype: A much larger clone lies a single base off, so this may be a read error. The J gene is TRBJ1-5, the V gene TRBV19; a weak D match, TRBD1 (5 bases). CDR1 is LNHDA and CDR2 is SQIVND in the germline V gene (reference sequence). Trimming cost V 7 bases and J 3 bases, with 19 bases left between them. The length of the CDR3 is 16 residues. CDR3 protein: CASNPRGLGTNQPQHF. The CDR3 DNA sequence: TGTGCCAGTAATCCTCGGGGACTGGGGACCAATCAGCCCCAGCATTTT.